These T cell receptor beta chains were read from a single sample in a study of blood T cells in healthy people across ages. TCRdb redid the calling of the 5' RACE reads with MiXCR, one entry per CDR3 protein. The sample records 550,000 to 650,000 distinct CDR3 sequences, less than 35% being singletons. The sequencing sample was made of blood. The receptors were gathered from a woman aged 80 or over in good health. Each CDR3 is given with its conserved first and last residue. The D gene is left open where the match is weak. Size tells how often a clone was seen (once, few, many) or the class of an expanded clone, and some rows leave it out.

D: TRBD1
V: TRBV7-2
J: TRBJ1-1
size: few
CDR3: CASSITGGVITEAFF
DNA: TGTGCCAGCAGCATAACAGGGGGCGTCATCACTGAAGCTTTCTTT

D: TRBD1
V: TRBV20-1
J: TRBJ1-4
size: .
CDR3: CSAPGQGGQTFGEKLFF
DNA: TGCAGTGCCCCCGGGCAGGGGGGGCAGACTTTCGGTGAAAAACTGTTTTTT

D: .
V: TRBV4-1
J: TRBJ1-4
size: .
CDR3: CASSQITGWNEKLFF
DNA: TGCGCCAGCAGTCAAATTACAGGGTGGAATGAAAAACTGTTTTTT

D: .
V: TRBV5-1
J: TRBJ2-3
size: many
CDR3: CASSVQGGIGTQYF
DNA: TGCGCCAGCAGTGTACAGGGGGGGATTGGTACGCAGTATTTT

D: .
V: TRBV2
J: TRBJ1-2
size: few
CDR3: CASSEAGLDGYTF
DNA: TGTGCCAGCAGTGAGGCAGGTTTGGATGGCTACACCTTC

D: .
V: TRBV6-5
J: TRBJ1-1
size: .
CDR3: CASRYAQRNTEAFF
DNA: TGTGCCAGCAGGTACGCCCAGAGGAACACTGAAGCTTTCTTT

D: .
V: TRBV7-9
J: TRBJ2-3
size: many
CDR3: CASSPGQGGYADTQYF
DNA: TGTGCCAGCAGCCCCGGACAGGGAGGGTATGCGGATACGCAGTATTTT

D: .
V: TRBV20-1
J: TRBJ2-5
size: many
CDR3: CSARETGTQYF
DNA: TGCAGTGCTAGAGAGACGGGGACCCAGTACTTC

D: .
V: TRBV20-1
J: TRBJ2-2
size: .
CDR3: CSATENTGELFF
DNA: TGCAGTGCCACAGAGAACACCGGGGAGCTGTTTTTT

D: TRBD1
V: TRBV14
J: TRBJ2-3
size: .
CDR3: CASSLRQGTTDTQYF
DNA: TGTGCCAGCAGCCTCAGACAGGGAACCACAGATACGCAGTATTTT

D: .
V: TRBV20-1
J: TRBJ2-5
size: .
CDR3: CSAIKTGLTETQYF
DNA: TGCAGTGCCATCAAAACGGGTCTTACGGAGACCCAGTACTTC

D: .
V: TRBV29-1
J: TRBJ2-3
size: many
CDR3: CSGEDRSSTDTQYF
DNA: TGCAGCGGCGAGGACAGATCTAGCACAGATACGCAGTATTTT

D: TRBD1
V: TRBV5-1
J: TRBJ2-3
size: many
CDR3: CASSPGTGSHTQYF
DNA: TGCGCCAGCAGCCCCGGGACAGGGTCCCATACGCAGTATTTT